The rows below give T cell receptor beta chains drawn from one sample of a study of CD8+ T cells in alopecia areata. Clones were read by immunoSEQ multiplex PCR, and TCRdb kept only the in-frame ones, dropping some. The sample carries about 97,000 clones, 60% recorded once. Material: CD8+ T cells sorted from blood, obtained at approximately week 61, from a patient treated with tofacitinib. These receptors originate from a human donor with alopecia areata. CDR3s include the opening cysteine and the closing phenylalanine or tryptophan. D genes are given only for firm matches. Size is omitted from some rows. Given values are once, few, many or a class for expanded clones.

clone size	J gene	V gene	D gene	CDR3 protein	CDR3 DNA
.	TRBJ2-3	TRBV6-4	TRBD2	CASSDTLAGDNTQYF	TGTGCCAGCAGTGACACCCTAGCGGGGGACAATACGCAGTATTTT
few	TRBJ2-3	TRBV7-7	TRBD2	CASSLGLGSTDTQYF	TGTGCTAGCAGCCTCGGACTAGGAAGCACAGATACGCAGTATTTT
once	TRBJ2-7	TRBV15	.	CATSRDSYEQYF	TGTGCCACCAGCAGGGACTCCTACGAGCAGTACTTC
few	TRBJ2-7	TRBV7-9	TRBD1	CASSPGTDPYEQYF	TGTGCCAGCAGCCCCGGGACAGATCCCTACGAGCAGTACTTC
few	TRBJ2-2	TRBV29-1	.	CSAKKGTGELFF	TGCAGCGCTAAAAAAGGCACCGGGGAGCTGTTTTTT
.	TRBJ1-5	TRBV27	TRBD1	CASSADGTGVHQPQHF	TGTGCCAGCAGTGCGGACGGGACAGGGGTCCATCAGCCCCAGCATTTT
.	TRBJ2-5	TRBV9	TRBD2	CASSGLAGGQGETQYF	TGTGCCAGCAGCGGGCTAGCGGGGGGCCAGGGGGAGACCCAGTACTTC
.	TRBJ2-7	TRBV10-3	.	CAITDPGGGYEQYF	TGTGCCATCACCGATCCCGGTGGAGGCTACGAGCAGTACTTC
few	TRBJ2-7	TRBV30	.	CAWLPRAPYEQYF	TGTGCCTGGCTCCCCCGGGCCCCCTACGAGCAGTACTTC
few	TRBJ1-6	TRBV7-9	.	CASNKGQFDSPLHF	TGTGCCAGCAACAAGGGGCAGTTTGATTCACCCCTCCACTTT
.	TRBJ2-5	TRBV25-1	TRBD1	CASKTGDETQYF	TGTGCCAGCAAGACAGGGGACGAGACCCAGTACTTC
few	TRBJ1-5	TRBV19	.	CASSIYRADSNQPQHF	TGTGCCAGTAGTATATACAGGGCTGATAGCAATCAGCCCCAGCATTTT
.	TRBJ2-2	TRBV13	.	CASTQGRSGELFF	TGTGCCAGCACCCAAGGGCGTTCCGGGGAGCTGTTTTTT
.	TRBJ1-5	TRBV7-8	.	CASSLVQPQHF	TGTGCCAGCAGCTTAGTTCAGCCCCAGCATTTT
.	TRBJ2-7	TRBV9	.	CASSVSDIPYEQYF	TGTGCCAGCAGCGTATCAGACATTCCTTACGAGCAGTACTTC
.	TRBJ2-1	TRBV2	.	CASSASLRFGGSYNEQFF	TGTGCCAGCAGTGCCAGTCTCCGTTTCGGGGGATCCTACAATGAGCAGTTCTTC
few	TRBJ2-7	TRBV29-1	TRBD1	CSVEDRGTYEQYF	TGCAGCGTTGAGGACAGGGGCACGTACGAGCAGTACTTC
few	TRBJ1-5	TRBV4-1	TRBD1	CASSQTSGTGTIWDQPQHF	TGCGCCAGCAGCCAAACCTCGGGGACAGGGACGATATGGGATCAGCCCCAGCATTTT
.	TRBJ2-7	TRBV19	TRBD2	CASSIGRRRNEQYF	TGTGCCAGTAGTATCGGGAGGCGGAGGAACGAGCAGTACTTC
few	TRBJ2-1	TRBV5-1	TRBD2	CASRFPSGGAREQFF	TGCGCCAGCAGATTCCCTAGCGGGGGGGCCCGAGAGCAGTTCTTC
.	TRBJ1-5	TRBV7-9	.	CASNSGGNQPQHF	TGTGCCAGCAATTCCGGGGGCAATCAGCCCCAGCATTTT
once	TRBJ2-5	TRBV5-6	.	CASSLEETQYF	TGTGCCAGCAGCTTGGAAGAGACCCAGTACTTC
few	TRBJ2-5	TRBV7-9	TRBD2	CASSLIPTSMETQYF	TGTGCCAGCAGCTTAATCCCGACTAGCATGGAGACCCAGTACTTC
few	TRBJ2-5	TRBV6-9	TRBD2	CASSFKRGAYETQYF	TGTGCCAGCAGTTTCAAGCGGGGGGCGTATGAGACCCAGTACTTC
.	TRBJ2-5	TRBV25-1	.	CASSPTGSQETQYF	TGTGCCAGTTCGCCTACAGGGAGTCAAGAGACCCAGTACTTC
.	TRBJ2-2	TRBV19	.	CASSINTGELFF	TGTGCCAGTAGTATTAACACCGGGGAGCTGTTTTTT
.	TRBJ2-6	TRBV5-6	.	CASSIGTGVGGANVLTF	TGTGCCAGCAGCATAGGGACGGGAGTTGGTGGGGCCAACGTCCTGACTTTC
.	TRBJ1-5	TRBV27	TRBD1	CASSIDRGQPQHF	TGTGCCAGCAGTATCGACAGGGGTCAGCCCCAGCATTTT
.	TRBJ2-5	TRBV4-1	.	CASSQGLPETQYF	TGCGCCAGCAGCCAAGGGCTCCCAGAGACCCAGTACTTC
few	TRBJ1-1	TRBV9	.	CASSPRTEAFF	TGTGCCAGCAGCCCCCGAACTGAAGCTTTCTTT
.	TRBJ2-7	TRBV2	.	CASSEVSTYEQYF	TGTGCCAGCAGTGAAGTGTCGACCTACGAGCAGTACTTC
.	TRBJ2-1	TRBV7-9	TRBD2	CASSLILAGAYNEQFF	TGTGCCAGCAGCTTAATACTAGCGGGGGCCTACAATGAGCAGTTCTTC
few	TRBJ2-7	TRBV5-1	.	CASSLVTKAYSYEQYF	TGCGCCAGCAGCTTGGTCACTAAGGCGTACTCCTACGAGCAGTACTTC
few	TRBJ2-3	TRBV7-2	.	CASSQFGPSADTQYF	TGTGCCAGCAGCCAATTTGGTCCCTCGGCGGATACGCAGTATTTT
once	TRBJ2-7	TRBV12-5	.	CASGLVVYEQYF	TGTGCTAGTGGTTTAGTGGTCTACGAGCAGTACTTC
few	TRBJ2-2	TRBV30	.	CAWSVSGELFF	TGTGCCTGGAGTGTTTCCGGGGAGCTGTTTTTT
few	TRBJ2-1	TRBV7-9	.	CASSYGQITYNEQFF	TGTGCCAGCAGTTACGGACAGATAACCTACAATGAGCAGTTCTTC
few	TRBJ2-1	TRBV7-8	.	CASSPGVSSYNEQFF	TGTGCCAGCAGCCCGGGCGTGAGCTCCTACAATGAGCAGTTCTTC
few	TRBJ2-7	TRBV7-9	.	CASSLSNSYEQYF	TGTGCCAGCAGCTTATCCAACTCCTACGAGCAGTACTTC
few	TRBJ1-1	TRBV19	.	CASSSGKNTEAFF	TGTGCCAGTAGTTCTGGGAAAAACACTGAAGCTTTCTTT
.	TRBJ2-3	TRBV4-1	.	CASSQDEGEADTQYF	TGCGCCAGCAGCCAAGATGAGGGGGAGGCAGATACGCAGTATTTT
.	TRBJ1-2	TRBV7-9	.	CASRADYGYTF	TGTGCCAGCAGGGCGGACTATGGCTACACCTTC
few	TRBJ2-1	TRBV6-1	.	CASSEGGRYNEQFF	TGTGCCAGCAGTGAAGGGGGAAGGTACAATGAGCAGTTCTTC
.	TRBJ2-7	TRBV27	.	CASSFGPSSYEQYF	TGTGCCAGCAGTTTCGGGCCTAGCTCCTACGAGCAGTACTTC
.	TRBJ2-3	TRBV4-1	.	CASSQFHGERGTDTQYF	TGCGCCAGCAGCCAATTCCACGGAGAGCGCGGCACAGATACGCAGTATTTT
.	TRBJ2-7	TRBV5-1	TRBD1	CASSLRTGQGRYEQYF	TGCGCCAGCAGCTTGAGGACGGGACAGGGGAGGTACGAGCAGTACTTC
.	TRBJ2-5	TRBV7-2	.	CASSPGVAVAGQETQYF	TGTGCCAGCAGCCCGGGGGTGGCAGTGGCTGGTCAAGAGACCCAGTACTTC
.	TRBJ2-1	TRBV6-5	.	CASSLTGVEQFF	TGTGCCAGCAGTTTGACAGGTGTTGAGCAGTTCTTC
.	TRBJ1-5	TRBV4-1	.	CASSQRIGGPRSNQPQHF	TGCGCCAGCAGCCAAAGAATCGGTGGCCCTAGGAGCAATCAGCCCCAGCATTTT
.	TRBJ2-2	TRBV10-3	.	CAISESNRGPETPTGELFF	TGTGCCATCAGTGAGTCCAATCGGGGGCCTGAAACCCCAACCGGGGAGCTGTTTTTT
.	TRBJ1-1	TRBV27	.	CASSRTGRTEAFF	TGTGCCAGCAGCCGTACAGGGCGCACTGAAGCTTTCTTT
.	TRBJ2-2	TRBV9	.	CASSEGGISTGELFF	TGTGCCAGCAGCGAGGGGGGAATCTCAACCGGGGAGCTGTTTTTT
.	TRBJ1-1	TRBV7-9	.	CASSPWTANTEAFF	TGTGCCAGCAGCCCCTGGACAGCGAACACTGAAGCTTTCTTT